These 18 T cell receptor beta chains were all obtained from the same sample, sequenced in a study of T cells in Graves' hyperthyroidism and ophthalmopathy (dated by TCRdb to 2018 to 2020). Libraries were constructed by multiplex PCR. Sequenced on an Illumina HiSeq 2000. The TCR beta CDR3 regions were amplified from the RNA transcripts. For the first round of RT-PCR on the TCR CDR3, the HTBI primer set was used together with the Qiagen OneStep RT-PCR kit. Using fastp trimming at Q25 and MiXCR clonotype assembly, TCRdb reanalyzed the public sequencing data and kept in-frame beta chains. Entries that share a CDR3 protein sequence are merged under the most common genes and DNA. Across this sample there are fewer than 600,000 distinct CDR3 sequences, with around an eighth seen only once. The ten largest clonotypes hold around a sixth of the sample. Sequencing was done on a sample of blood. Receptor source: a woman aged 18 to 35 with Graves' hyperthyroidism.

This clonotype occurred many times. The gene calls are TRBV12-3 or TRBV12-4 and TRBJ1-1; D not certain. With 2 bases removed from V and 3 bases from J, the gap between germline ends came to 10 bases. The CDR3 contains 14 residues. The CDR3: CASSLRVWDTEAFF. Here the CDR3 DNA reads TGTGCCAGCAGTTTAAGGGTTTGGGACACTGAAGCTTTCTTT.

This clonotype was seen repeatedly, ten times or more. V is TRBV10-3 and J is TRBJ2-7; unclear D gene. The ends were cut back, 3 bases at V and 0 bases at J, with 12 bases in the middle. Per the germline V gene, CDR1 is ENHRY and CDR2 is SYGVKD. The CDR3 runs to 15 residues. The CDR3: CAISDPSRSSYEQYF. The CDR3 region has the DNA TGTGCCATCAGTGATCCGAGTAGGAGCTCCTACGAGCAGTACTTC.

This clonotype was seen more than once but under ten times. The gene calls are TRBV18 and TRBJ1-5, with D unclear. The V and J ends lost 5 bases and 6 bases respectively, with 20 bases between them. The CDR3 contains 16 residues. Germline V CDR1 and CDR2: KGHSH, LQKENI. CDR3 residues: CASSSSGVRMGQPQHF. The CDR3, as DNA: TGTGCCAGCTCATCCAGCGGGGTGAGGATGGGTCAGCCCCAGCATTTT.

This clonotype was recorded at least ten times. V is TRBV7-9 and J is TRBJ2-5; D remains ambiguous. Germline V gene sequence: CDR1 SEHNR, CDR2 FQNEAQ (reference sequence). The CDR3 sequence is 14 residues long. V dropped 1 base and J dropped 5 bases, with 11 bases sitting between them. The CDR3, as DNA: TGTGCCAGCAGCTTAGGGGCTTTTTCCGAGACCCAGTACTTC. Its protein product is CASSLGAFSETQYF.

The chain employs TRBV10-2 and TRBJ2-1; 7 nucleotides line up with TRBD2. Germline loops: CDR1 WSHSY, CDR2 SAAADI. V shed 6 bases and J 8 bases; nucleotides not matched to a gene: 10. The CDR3 totals 14 residues. CDR3 in amino acids: CASSGGGSGYEQFF. The CDR3 nucleotides read TGCGCCAGCAGCGGTGGCGGGAGTGGCTATGAGCAGTTCTTC.

This clonotype came up many times. The chain has TRBV7-2 and TRBJ2-1; D is uncertain. The V gene lost 10 bases and the J gene lost 7 bases, with 20 bases spanning the gap. This CDR3 has 14 residues. Germline values: CDR1 SGHTA, CDR2 FQGNSA. CDR3 sequence: CATAPPPYRNEQFF. CDR3 bases: TGTGCCACTGCTCCCCCGCCCTATCGAAATGAGCAGTTCTTC.

J is TRBJ2-7 and V is TRBV30; 8 bases line up with TRBD2. From germline, CDR1 is GTSNPN and CDR2 SVGIG (reference sequence). Trimming at V came to 4 bases and at J to 7 bases, leaving 12 bases not matched to a gene. The CDR3 has 14 amino acids. CDR3 nucleotides: TGTGCCTGGAAAAGAGCGGGAGTTATGTGGGAGCAGTACGTC. Protein: CAWKRAGVMWEQYV.

This rearrangement joins TRBV20-1 to TRBJ2-3; 8 positions match TRBD2. The CDR3 spans 14 residues. In germline, CDR1 is DFQATT, CDR2 SNEGSKA (reference sequence). With 5 bases clipped from V and 6 bases from J, the junction kept 10 bases outside the gene matches. CDR3 coding DNA: TGCAGTGCTTCTCATGGACTAGCTAGGGATACGCAGTATTTT. Protein product: CSASHGLARDTQYF.

The chain links TRBV20-1 to TRBJ2-7; 9 nucleotides agree with TRBD1. This CDR3 has 12 amino acids. The V gene end was trimmed by 6 bases and the J gene end by 4 bases; junction bases not matched to a gene: 4. Germline CDR1 DFQATT, CDR2 SNEGSKA (reference sequence). The CDR3 region has the DNA TGCAGTGCCCGGGACAGGGATTACGAGCAGTACTTC. Amino acid sequence: CSARDRDYEQYF.

At least ten counts were recorded for this clonotype. This chain links TRBV13 with TRBJ2-5; D is undetermined. The CDR3 is 15 residues long. CDR1 PRHDT and CDR2 FYEKMQ come from the germline V gene (reference sequence). V lost 2 bases and J 1 base, leaving 11 bases between the germline ends. The DNA for the CDR3 is TGTGCCAGCAGCTTAAACGGCTGGGGCCAAGAGACCCAGTACTTC. It is translated as CASSLNGWGQETQYF.

The chain employs TRBV10-1 and TRBJ2-1, with TRBD1 matching over 9 bases. Germline-derived CDR1 and CDR2 are WNHNN and SYGVQD (reference sequence). This CDR3 region has 15 residues. The J segment lost 2 bases and the V segment lost 2 bases, leaving 1 base of the junction unmatched. Here the CDR3 reads CASSERTGAYNEQFF. The DNA of the CDR3 is TGCGCCAGCAGTGAGAGGACAGGGGCCTACAATGAGCAGTTCTTC.

This clonotype was counted only a few times. The J gene is TRBJ2-3, the V gene TRBV12-3 or TRBV12-4; D might be TRBD2 (6 bases). CDR3 size: 18 residues. The V gene lost 3 bases and the J gene lost 2 bases, with 21 bases spanning the gap. The CDR3 coding sequence is TGTGCCAGCAGTTTGAGTCCCCTGCTTGGGGGGACCACAGATACGCAGTATTTT. This translates into CASSLSPLLGGTTDTQYF.

The genes are TRBV7-2 and TRBJ2-5; 8 bases are a match to TRBD2. After removal of 3 bases from V and 2 bases from J, the junction contained 5 bases not matched to a gene. The germline V gene has CDR1 SGHTA and CDR2 FQGNSA. The CDR3 is made up of 15 amino acids. CDR3 residues: CASSFNGGGQETQYF. The CDR3 nucleotides read TGTGCCAGCAGCTTTAACGGGGGGGGACAAGAGACCCAGTACTTC.

The chain carries TRBV3-1 and TRBJ2-3; D may be TRBD1 or TRBD2 (6 bases each). Trimming took 2 bases from V and 5 from J, leaving 17 bases between them. The CDR3 covers 16 residues. CDR1 is LGHDT, CDR2 YNNKEL, per germline (reference sequence). CDR3 DNA sequence: TGTGCCAGCAGCCAACTGACTAGGGGGGCCGAAGATACGCAGTATTTT. Protein product: CASSQLTRGAEDTQYF.

This clonotype was observed at least ten times. This chain connects TRBV19 to TRBJ1-2; no reliable D call. CDR1 LNHDA and CDR2 SQIVND come from the germline V gene (reference sequence). This CDR3 has 14 residues. Trimming pared 5 bases from V and 6 bases from J, leaving 16 bases between. CDR3 sequence reads: CASSESGVVNGYTF. The CDR3 nucleotides read TGTGCCAGTAGTGAGTCTGGGGTGGTGAATGGCTACACCTTC.

This chain connects TRBV30 to TRBJ1-2; a weak D match, TRBD1 (5 bases). The V gene's germline CDR1 is GTSNPN and CDR2 SVGIG (reference sequence). V lost 5 bases and J 2 bases, leaving 9 bases between the germline ends. The CDR3 runs to 12 residues. The CDR3 protein is CAWDRTNYGYTF. CDR3 nucleotides: TGTGCCTGGGACAGAACGAACTATGGCTACACCTTC.

Only a few counts were recorded for this clonotype. The chain uses TRBV20-1 and TRBJ2-5; maybe TRBD2 (6 bases). The V end was cut by 5 bases, the J end by 0 bases, with 19 bases between. This CDR3 has 16 residues. The V gene's germline CDR1 is DFQATT and CDR2 SNEGSKA (reference sequence). CDR3 residues: CSAPPGLWGDQETQYF. The CDR3 DNA follows: TGCAGTGCTCCCCCGGGACTCTGGGGGGACCAAGAGACCCAGTACTTC.

The J gene is TRBJ1-5, the V gene TRBV6-1; D uncertain. Germline V gives CDR1 MNHNS, CDR2 SASEGT. Trimming pared 5 bases from V and 5 bases from J, leaving 10 bases between. This CDR3 has 13 amino acids. CDR3 sequence: CASSKGGDQPQHF. The CDR3 nucleotides are TGTGCCAGCAGTAAAGGTGGGGATCAGCCCCAGCATTTT.